The 9 T cell receptor beta chains given below trace back to one sample, sequenced in a study of T cells in Graves' hyperthyroidism and ophthalmopathy (dated by TCRdb to about 2019). Library generation was performed with multiplex PCR. TCRdb shows the sequencer as Illumina HiSeq 2000. The TCR beta CDR3 regions were amplified from the RNA transcripts. The first round of RT-PCR for the TCR CDR3 was performed with the HTBI primer set and the Qiagen OneStep RT-PCR kit. Starting from the raw public reads, TCRdb applied fastp trimming at Q25, assembled clones with MiXCR and retained in-frame beta chains. Entries are consolidated by CDR3 protein sequence, retaining the most common genes and DNA. Counted in this sample were more than 350,000 distinct CDR3 sequences; under 15% of them appeared once. Jointly, the top ten make up 30% to 35% of the sample. The sample was blood. The receptor set was obtained from a woman between 25 and 40 years old with Graves' hyperthyroidism.

In this sample, this clonotype turned up many times. V and J are TRBV2 and TRBJ2-1; D gene unclear. This CDR3 region has 11 residues. Germline V gene lookup returns CDR1 SNHLY and CDR2 FYNNEI. Trimming left V 2 bases short and J 6 bases short, with 2 bases between. In DNA form, the CDR3 reads TGTGCCAGCAGTGAAATCAATGAGCAGTTCTTC. As protein: CASSEINEQFF.

This clonotype was observed at least ten times. CDR3 DNA: TGTGCCAGCAGCCCCCCAGGGGGCCGGACGCAGTATTTT. Its translation: CASSPPGGRTQYF. V usage is TRBV7-2 and J usage is TRBJ2-3; 8 bases are shared with TRBD1. This CDR3 comprises 13 residues. From germline, CDR1 is SGHTA and CDR2 FQGNSA. V gave up 5 bases and J gave up 9 bases; unmatched junction bases: 7.

The V call is TRBV2, the J call TRBJ2-1, with a weak D call TRBD2 (6 bases). Germline CDR1 SNHLY, CDR2 FYNNEI. Trimming shortened V by 8 bases and J by 5 bases, and 13 bases separated the two germline ends. This CDR3 spans 13 amino acids. The CDR3 DNA is TGTGCCAGCTTAACGGGAGTGGACAATGAGCAGTTCTTC. Translated: CASLTGVDNEQFF.

This clonotype was seen only a few times. This sequence joins TRBV15 and TRBJ2-7; D not resolved. This CDR3 contains 12 residues. CDR1 and CDR2 (germline): LNHNV, YYDKDF (reference sequence). V lost 1 base to trimming and J lost 7 bases, with 8 bases between them. The CDR3 coding sequence is TGTGCCACCAGCAGAGTTGGGTCAGAGCAGTACTTC. Translating it yields CATSRVGSEQYF.

This clonotype has only a few counts. This chain links TRBV20-1 with TRBJ2-3, with TRBD2 as a possible D gene (6 bases). V was shortened by 1 base and J by 0 bases, with 8 bases between the two germline ends. The CDR3 covers 14 residues. CDR1 DFQATT and CDR2 SNEGSKA come from the germline V gene (reference sequence). In nucleotides, the CDR3 is TGCAGTGCTAGAGCGGGGACTAGCACAGATACGCAGTATTTT. Translation: CSARAGTSTDTQYF.

This clonotype was picked up many times. The chain links TRBV20-1 to TRBJ2-3; D might be TRBD2 (6 bases). Germline V gene data show CDR1 as DFQATT and CDR2 as SNEGSKA (reference sequence). The CDR3 spans 13 residues. V lost 6 bases to trimming and J lost 0 bases, with 10 bases between them. This CDR3 reads CSADAGSTDTQYF. The CDR3 DNA reads as TGCAGTGCCGATGCGGGGAGCACAGATACGCAGTATTTT.

The genes are TRBV10-2 and TRBJ2-7; 9 positions match TRBD1. The CDR3 contains 15 residues. V gave up 2 bases and J gave up 4 bases; unmatched junction bases: 6. CDR1 and CDR2 (germline): WSHSY, SAAADI. In DNA, the CDR3 is TGCGCCAGCAGTGAGGGGGACAGGGCCCGTTACGAGCAGTACTTC. Its protein is CASSEGDRARYEQYF.

This clonotype was counted ten times or more. CDR3 sequence reads: CASSYSYTPYEQYF. DNA for the CDR3: TGTGCCAGCAGTTACTCGTACACTCCTTACGAGCAGTACTTC. This chain connects TRBV6-5 to TRBJ2-7; no firm D call. Germline-derived CDR1 and CDR2 are MNHEY and SVGAGI. V lost 0 bases and J 4 bases, leaving 10 bases between the germline ends. The CDR3 covers 14 residues.

This clonotype was recorded at least ten times. The chain has TRBV9 and TRBJ2-5; D is perhaps TRBD2 (5 bases). Trimming cost V 0 bases and J 5 bases, with 14 bases left between them. Looked up from germline, CDR1 is SGDLS and CDR2 is YYNGEE. CDR3 length equals 15 residues. DNA of the CDR3: TGTGCCAGCAGCGTAGCGGGGAGCTGGGGTGAGACCCAGTACTTC. Protein: CASSVAGSWGETQYF.